This record looks at one TCR beta chain sequence and its context. Its specificity is not known. This specimen belongs to a study of T cell responses to AZD1222 COVID-19 vaccine. General observations from the study: Donor demographics were predominantly white British with a female majority; clonal diversity may be underestimated. Repertoires in all cases were sampled only once the peak T cell response had passed.

The protocol was immunoSEQ multiplex PCR, while the TCRdb copy is restricted to in-frame clones and leaves out a portion. The sample yields about 110,000 clones, around 87% seen once. The CDR3 has 13 amino acids. The ends were cut back, 6 bases at V and 7 bases at J, with 15 bases in the middle. The sequencing used peripheral blood, collected on day 0 of AZD1222 vaccination. The chain is built from TRBV12-3 or TRBV12-4 and TRBJ1-2; D is undetermined. The receptor was isolated from an adult in good health. The DNA for the CDR3 is TGTGCCAGCAGCTCGGGCCGGGTCCCTGGCTACACCTTC. Its protein product is CASSSGRVPGYTF.